These 30 T cell receptor beta chains share one sample of origin, sequenced in a study of cytomegalovirus exposure and HLA in healthy donors. Sequencing was performed with immunoSEQ multiplex PCR; in TCRdb, only in-frame clones are kept and a portion is missing. The table lists 60,000 to 90,000 clones, 94% of them singletons. The sequencing sample was made of PBMCs. Receptors were obtained from a woman aged 18-29 years in good health and CMV-seronegative.

The DNA for the CDR3 is TGTGCCAGCAGCCCTACAGGTGACCCGGGCACAGATACGCAGTATTTT. It encodes CASSPTGDPGTDTQYF. The chain recombines TRBV2 with TRBJ2-3, with a tentative D call TRBD1 (5 bases). Trimming pared 6 bases from V and 1 base from J, leaving 17 bases between. The germline V gene encodes CDR1 SNHLY and CDR2 FYNNEI. CDR3 size: 16 residues.

The chain links TRBV7-2 to TRBJ2-3; TRBD2 aligns across 9 bases. V lost 1 base and J lost 2; bases outside the gene matches: 1. CDR1 SGHTA and CDR2 FQGNSA come from the germline V gene. The CDR3 has 15 residues. The DNA for the CDR3 is TGTGCCAGCAGCTTAGGCGGGGGGGCCACAGATACGCAGTATTTT. It is translated as CASSLGGGATDTQYF.

V gene TRBV28 combines with J gene TRBJ2-6; 7 bases are a match to TRBD1. The length of the CDR3 is 17 residues. CDR1 and CDR2 from the germline V gene are MDHEN and SYDVKM. J was trimmed by 2 bases and V by 6 bases; bases with no gene match: 10. CDR3 sequence: CASSDRQGVAGANVLTF. The CDR3 bases are TGTGCCAGCAGCGACCGACAGGGTGTTGCTGGGGCCAACGTCCTGACTTTC.

V gene TRBV9 combines with J gene TRBJ2-4, with 9 positions matching TRBD1. Germline trimming cut 0 bases from V and 13 bases from J; bases unmatched to any gene: 2. Germline CDR1 reads SGDLS; CDR2 reads YYNGEE. There are 12 residues in the CDR3. The CDR3 spells CASSVGDRVQYF. CDR3 nucleotide sequence: TGTGCCAGCAGCGTAGGGGACAGGGTGCAGTACTTC.

The gene calls are TRBV29-1 and TRBJ1-2, with D possibly matching TRBD1 (5 bases). Germline V CDR1 and CDR2: SQVTM, ANQGSEA. Trimming cost V 7 bases and J 1 base, with 10 bases left between them. The CDR3 spans 12 residues. This chain's CDR3 is CSAPTDNYGYTF. The CDR3, as DNA: TGCAGCGCCCCGACAGATAACTATGGCTACACCTTC.

V and J are TRBV5-3 and TRBJ2-7, with TRBD2 matching over 8 bases. TRBV5-3 counts as an open reading frame of uncertain function. V was pared by 5 bases and J by 7 bases, with 5 bases of the junction left unmatched. The CDR3 loop spans 12 amino acids. In DNA form, the CDR3 reads TGTGCCAGAAGACTAGCGGCGGGAGAGCAGTACTTC. Protein sequence: CARRLAAGEQYF.

This rearrangement joins TRBV7-3 to TRBJ2-1, with D unclear. Trimming cost V 5 bases and J 5 bases, with 10 bases left between them. The CDR3 runs to 13 residues. The germline gives CDR1 SGHTA, CDR2 FQGTGA. The chain's CDR3 is CASSVDNHNEQFF. The CDR3 DNA reads TGTGCCAGCAGCGTCGACAACCACAATGAGCAGTTCTTC.

This clone appeared a single time. The CDR3 nucleotides read TGCGCCAGCAGCTTGGCCACGGGACTAGCTTCTGCCTACGAGCAGTACTTC. Residues: CASSLATGLASAYEQYF. The rearrangement joins TRBV5-1 to TRBJ2-7; TRBD2 aligns across 9 bases. J gave up 2 bases and V 0 bases, and 9 bases lay outside the gene matches. Germline CDR1 reads SGHRS; CDR2 reads YFSETQ. CDR3 length equals 17 residues.

The chain joins TRBV4-2 to TRBJ1-1; no clear D gene. The CDR3 length is 15 residues. Germline V lookup: CDR1 LGHNA, CDR2 YNFKEQ. V was clipped by 0 bases and J by 4 bases, with 12 bases between them. CDR3 in DNA: TGTGCCAGCAGCCAAGATGTGCGAGAGGGCACTGAAGCTTTCTTT. Its protein is CASSQDVREGTEAFF.

The genes are TRBV5-4 and TRBJ2-3, with TRBD2 identical over 9 bases. The V segment lost 2 bases and the J segment 4 bases; nucleotides outside the gene matches: 5. The CDR3 sequence is 15 residues long. CDR1 and CDR2 (germline): SGHNT, YYREEE (reference sequence). The CDR3 here is CASSFAGGPPDTQYF. CDR3 coding DNA: TGTGCCAGCAGCTTTGCGGGGGGGCCCCCAGATACGCAGTATTTT.

The CDR3 loop is CASSLGGQRMYEQYF. The CDR3, as DNA: TGTGCCAGCAGCTTAGGCGGACAGCGTATGTACGAGCAGTACTTC. The chain is built from TRBV13 and TRBJ2-7; TRBD1 might be the D (6 bases). Germline loops: CDR1 PRHDT, CDR2 FYEKMQ (reference sequence). Trimming removed 0 bases from V and 4 bases from J, with 13 bases in between. The CDR3 covers 15 residues.

This chain links TRBV11-1 with TRBJ2-6; tentative D call: TRBD1 (6 bases). CDR3 length: 14 amino acids. V was clipped by 4 bases and J by 15 bases, with 19 bases between them. From germline, CDR1 is SGHAT and CDR2 FQDESV (reference sequence). CDR3 in amino acids: CASSSGGGAQPLTF. As DNA, the CDR3 is TGTGCCAGCAGCTCGGGTGGGGGCGCTCAACCCCTGACTTTC.

The count of this clone is one. The chain links TRBV7-8 to TRBJ1-3; D not certain. The CDR3 covers 13 residues. With 2 bases removed from V and 5 bases from J, the gap between germline ends came to 7 bases. Germline V gene sequence: CDR1 SGHVS, CDR2 FQNEAQ. CDR3 in amino acids: CASSLLGRNTIYF. The CDR3 coding sequence is TGTGCCAGCAGCTTACTCGGGAGAAACACCATATATTTT.

With regard to this clone: The same CDR3 arises from other DNA sequences in this sample as well. This sequence joins TRBV15 and TRBJ1-1, with D unresolved. Germline V gene sequence: CDR1 LNHNV, CDR2 YYDKDF (reference sequence). The CDR3 sequence is 13 residues long. V shed 2 bases and J shed 1 base, with 5 bases lying between them. The CDR3 loop reads CATSRRGNTEAFF. Written as DNA, the CDR3 is TGTGCCACCAGCAGACGGGGGAACACTGAAGCTTTCTTT. The full variable domain, rest sourced from reference TRBV15 and TRBJ1-1, is DAMVIQNPRYQVTQFGKPVTLSCSQTLNHNVMYWYQQKSSQAPKLLFHYYDKDFNNEADTPDNFQSRRPNTSFCFLDIRSPGLGDTAMYLCATSRRGNTEAFFGQGTRLTVV.

The CDR3 protein is CASRSRGYTIYF. The CDR3 DNA is TGTGCCAGCCGATCACGGGGTTACACCATATATTTT. The chain joins TRBV28 to TRBJ1-3; D is unresolved. Germline V gives CDR1 MDHEN, CDR2 SYDVKM. This CDR3 comprises 12 residues. Deletions cut 8 bases from V and 8 bases from J, with 13 bases between. The variable domain in full, completed from reference TRBV28 and TRBJ1-3, reads DVKVTQSSRYLVKRTGEKVFLECVQDMDHENMFWYRQDPGLGLRLIYFSYDVKMKEKGDIPEGYSVSREKKERFSLILESASTNQTSMYLCASRSRGYTIYFGEGSWLTVV.

V gene TRBV5-1 combines with J gene TRBJ2-7; 11 bases align to TRBD2. Trimming took 0 bases from V and 0 from J; bases not matched to a gene: 8. The CDR3 runs 18 residues. Per the germline V gene, CDR1 is SGHRS and CDR2 is YFSETQ. The CDR3 nucleotides read TGCGCCAGCAGCTTGGCTGAGACTAGCGGGGTAAGCTCCTACGAGCAGTACTTC. It yields the protein CASSLAETSGVSSYEQYF. Variable domain in full (rest from reference TRBV5-1 and TRBJ2-7): KAGVTQTPRYLIKTRGQQVTLSCSPISGHRSVSWYQQTPGQGLQFLFEYFSETQRNKGNFPGRFSGRQFSNSRSEMNVSTLELGDSALYLCASSLAETSGVSSYEQYFGPGTRLTVT.

This chain connects TRBV28 to TRBJ1-2; no reliable D call. Germline V gene data show CDR1 as MDHEN and CDR2 as SYDVKM. V lost 6 bases and J 3 bases, leaving 11 bases between the germline ends. This CDR3 has 13 amino acids. CDR3 sequence: CASSNTQYYGYTF. CDR3 coding DNA: TGTGCCAGCAGCAATACGCAGTACTATGGCTACACCTTC.

The CDR3 here is CASSSHSGGFRGIDTQYF. The CDR3 DNA is TGTGCCAGCAGCTCCCACAGCGGGGGGTTTAGGGGCATAGATACGCAGTATTTT. The V gene is TRBV11-2, the J gene TRBJ2-3; TRBD2 matches at 9 bases. The CDR3 length is 18 residues. Germline assignment: CDR1 SGHAT and CDR2 FQNNGV. With V trimmed by 4 bases and J by 5 bases, 16 bases remained unmatched.

V gene TRBV9 combines with J gene TRBJ2-7; tentatively, D is TRBD1 (5 bases). The germline V and J ends were trimmed by 0 bases and 0 bases, with 10 bases remaining between them. This CDR3 has 15 amino acids. Germline V gives CDR1 SGDLS, CDR2 YYNGEE. The CDR3 DNA reads TGTGCCAGCAGCGTAGGGGGCTGGGCCTCCTACGAGCAGTACTTC. This encodes CASSVGGWASYEQYF.

DNA of the CDR3: TGTGCCAGCAGCGGGGGAGGGTTGGCCACTGAAGCTTTCTTT. Translation gives CASSGGGLATEAFF. The chain recombines TRBV9 with TRBJ1-1; D not certain. Germline V lookup: CDR1 SGDLS, CDR2 YYNGEE. V lost 3 bases and J 4 bases, leaving 13 bases between the germline ends. The CDR3 loop spans 14 amino acids.

This clone was seen only once. V and J are TRBV29-1 and TRBJ2-3, with TRBD1 as a possible D gene (7 bases). The germline CDR1 and CDR2 sequences are SQVTM and ANQGSEA. This CDR3 has 12 residues. Trimming shortened V by 7 bases and J by 6 bases, and 14 bases separated the two germline ends. The CDR3 protein is CSGRTGGDTQYF. CDR3 coding DNA: TGCAGCGGCCGGACAGGAGGGGATACGCAGTATTTT.

This clone occurred a few times. The gene calls are TRBV4-1 and TRBJ1-6; D is unclear. This CDR3 region has 15 residues. V shed 4 bases and J shed 8 bases, with 15 bases lying between them. Germline CDR1 is MGHRA and CDR2 is YSYEKL. The chain's CDR3 is CASSRKGLEDSPLHF. CDR3 DNA sequence: TGCGCCAGCAGCCGGAAGGGCCTGGAGGATTCACCCCTCCACTTT.

V and J are TRBV27 and TRBJ2-4; 7 bases align to TRBD1. V dropped 8 bases and J dropped 1; count of bases not matched to a gene: 32. The CDR3 has 23 residues. From germline, CDR1 is MNHEY and CDR2 SMNVEV (reference sequence). The CDR3 DNA follows: TGTGCCAGCCGAGGTGTACGCTATGGCCCATCGACAGGGCACGAGGCGGCCAAAAACATTCAGTACTTC. Translating gives CASRGVRYGPSTGHEAAKNIQYF.

The chain links TRBV19 to TRBJ2-7; no clear D gene. Germline values: CDR1 LNHDA, CDR2 SQIVND (reference sequence). The V gene lost 2 bases and the J gene lost 0 bases, with 11 bases spanning the gap. The CDR3 covers 15 residues. This CDR3 is CASSISLPNSYEQYF. CDR3 in DNA: TGTGCCAGTAGTATATCCCTTCCTAACTCCTACGAGCAGTACTTC.

The chain joins TRBV30 to TRBJ2-7; a possible D gene is TRBD1 (5 bases). The CDR3 contains 13 residues. The germline V gene has CDR1 GTSNPN and CDR2 SVGIG (reference sequence). V was trimmed by 2 bases and J by 1 base, leaving 9 bases between them. CDR3 loop: CAWSLDSSYEQYF. DNA of the CDR3: TGTGCCTGGAGTCTAGACAGTTCCTACGAGCAGTACTTC.

This rearrangement joins TRBV5-1 to TRBJ2-5; the D is unclear. V was pared by 5 bases and J by 3 bases, with 17 bases between. This CDR3 region has 15 residues. CDR1 is SGHRS, CDR2 YFSETQ, per germline. CDR3 coding DNA: TGCGCCAGCAGTCATAATCCTACAGTAGAAGAGACCCAGTACTTC. It translates to CASSHNPTVEETQYF.

The chain combines TRBV7-9 with TRBJ2-5; TRBD1 is a possible D gene (6 bases). V lost 4 bases, J lost 2 bases, and 14 bases lay in between. Per the germline V gene, CDR1 is SEHNR and CDR2 is FQNEAQ (reference sequence). The CDR3 runs 15 residues. The CDR3 DNA reads as TGTGCCAGCAGCTCAGACAGGCCCTCACAAGAGACCCAGTACTTC. Its protein is CASSSDRPSQETQYF.

The chain has TRBV29-1 and TRBJ1-5; the D gene is possibly TRBD1 (5 bases). V dropped 4 bases and J dropped 5 bases, with 18 bases sitting between them. The length of the CDR3 is 15 residues. CDR1 SQVTM and CDR2 ANQGSEA come from the germline V gene. The CDR3 nucleotides read TGCAGCGTTGTGACACCAGGGAGGACGGATCAGCCCCAGCATTTT. This encodes CSVVTPGRTDQPQHF.

This rearrangement joins TRBV6-1 to TRBJ1-2; D is ambiguous. V dropped 6 bases and J dropped 9 bases, with 20 bases sitting between them. From germline, CDR1 is MNHNS and CDR2 SASEGT. CDR3 length: 14 residues. The CDR3 DNA reads as TGTGCCAGCAGCCCCATCAGTGAGGGTTATAGCTACACCTTC. It translates to CASSPISEGYSYTF.

DNA of the CDR3: TGTGCCAGCAGCTCGACAGGGGGTAGAACCGGGGAGCTGTTTTTT. Its translation is CASSSTGGRTGELFF. The J gene is TRBJ2-2, the V gene TRBV11-3, with TRBD1 matching 9 bases. V was clipped by 4 bases and J by 5 bases; unmatched bases: 5. The CDR3 is made up of 15 amino acids. CDR1 and CDR2 (germline): SGHNT, YENEEA.